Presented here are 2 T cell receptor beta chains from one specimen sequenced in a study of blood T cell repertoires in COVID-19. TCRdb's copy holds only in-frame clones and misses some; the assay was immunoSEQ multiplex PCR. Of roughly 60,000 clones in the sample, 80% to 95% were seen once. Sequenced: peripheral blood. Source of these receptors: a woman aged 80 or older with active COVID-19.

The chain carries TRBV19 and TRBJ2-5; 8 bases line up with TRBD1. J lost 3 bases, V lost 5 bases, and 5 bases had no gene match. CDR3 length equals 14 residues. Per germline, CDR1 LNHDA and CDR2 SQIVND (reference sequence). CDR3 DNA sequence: TGTGCCAGTAGTCACCGGGACAGGAAAGAGACCCAGTACTTC. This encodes CASSHRDRKETQYF.

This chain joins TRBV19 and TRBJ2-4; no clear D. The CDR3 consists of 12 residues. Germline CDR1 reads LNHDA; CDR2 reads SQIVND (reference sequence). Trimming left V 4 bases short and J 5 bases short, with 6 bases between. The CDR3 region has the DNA TGTGCCAGTAGTAGTTATGAAAACATTCAGTACTTC. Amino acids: CASSSYENIQYF.